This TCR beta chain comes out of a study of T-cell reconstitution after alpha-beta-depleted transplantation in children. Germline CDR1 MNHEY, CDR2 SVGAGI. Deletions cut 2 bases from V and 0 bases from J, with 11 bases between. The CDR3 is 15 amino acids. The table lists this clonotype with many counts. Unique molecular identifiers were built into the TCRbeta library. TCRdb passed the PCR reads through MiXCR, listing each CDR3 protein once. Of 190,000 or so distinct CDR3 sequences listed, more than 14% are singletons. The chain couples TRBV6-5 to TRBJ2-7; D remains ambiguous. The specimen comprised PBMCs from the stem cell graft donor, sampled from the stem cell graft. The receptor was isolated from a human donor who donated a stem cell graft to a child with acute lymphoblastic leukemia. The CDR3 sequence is CASSYVAASSYEQYF. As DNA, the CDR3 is TGTGCCAGCAGTTACGTCGCGGCCAGCTCCTACGAGCAGTACTTC.